This T cell receptor beta chain originates from a study of blood T cell repertoires in COVID-19 (dated by TCRdb to the early 2020s). Regarding the research as a whole: Collaborator samples came from the United States, Italy and Spain and covered acute and convalescent phases of COVID-19. Deeply sampled blood TCRbeta repertoires from subjects exposed to, actively infected with, or recovered from COVID-19 were included in the dataset. A freely available public database, intended as a resource for researchers studying the immune response to SARS-CoV-2, is where the repertoires were released. The material from the prospective study consisted of cDNA or gDNA derived from T cells, B-cell-depleted T cells, or PBMCs. Samples came from the ongoing ImmuneRACE study (first 160 participants) plus 1,254 subjects from 6 global collaborators. HLA class I and class II types, where available, came from metadata supplied by the sample provider rather than from assay-based typing. Sample metadata almost always included a de-identified subject ID, COVID-19 status, age in years and sex.

Broad study findings and their caveats: The quantity of clinical and demographic metadata differed by source and by participant and was supplied without curation.

Remarks on this clone: Its cognate antigen has yet to be identified. Base quality data are lacking; no much larger clone is found one base away.

The CDR3 spans 16 residues, from the cysteine through the phenylalanine. The DNA shown is the 48-base CDR3, in frame from base 1. The germline V gene provides CDR1 MNHEY and CDR2 SVGAGI. Germline trimming: 3 bases from V, 2 bases from J; junction bases outside gene matches: 10. Whole blood was collected in K2EDTA tubes by collaborating institutions according to the institutions' own protocols. For TCRbeta analysis, collaborators shipped samples in one of three forms: frozen whole blood, isolated PBMCs, or DNA extracted from either of those sample types. TCRbeta CDR3 regions were amplified from genomic DNA using the immunoSEQ Assay, a bias-controlled multiplex PCR. The paper's data handling went like this. The number of nucleated cells in each sample was estimated from the amplification of reference gene primers within the assay. Sequence reads were collapsed and filtered to measure the absolute abundance of every unique TCRbeta CDR3 rearrangement. Productive Simpson clonality was computed per sample as the square root of Simpson's diversity index over productive rearrangements. TCRdb's version of the immuneACCESS table is confined to in-frame rearrangements and falls short of the full clone set. An unresolved V gene accounts for under half of the shortfall where checked; the remainder is of unknown origin. D and trimming were read from the DNA, whereas the V and J calls and clone size are those reported in that table. The sample profile shows over 15,000 clones; about 80% of them were found once. About a third of the sample is taken by the ten largest.

The sequenced sample consisted of peripheral blood. The chain couples TRBV6-5 to TRBJ2-7; 7 middle bases align to TRBD2. The receptor comes from a man aged 65 to 85 with active or convalescent COVID-19. The sequence in DNA is TGTGCCAGCAGTTATACGGGACTAAATTTTCCCTACGAGCAGTACTTC. Its translation is CASSYTGLNFPYEQYF.